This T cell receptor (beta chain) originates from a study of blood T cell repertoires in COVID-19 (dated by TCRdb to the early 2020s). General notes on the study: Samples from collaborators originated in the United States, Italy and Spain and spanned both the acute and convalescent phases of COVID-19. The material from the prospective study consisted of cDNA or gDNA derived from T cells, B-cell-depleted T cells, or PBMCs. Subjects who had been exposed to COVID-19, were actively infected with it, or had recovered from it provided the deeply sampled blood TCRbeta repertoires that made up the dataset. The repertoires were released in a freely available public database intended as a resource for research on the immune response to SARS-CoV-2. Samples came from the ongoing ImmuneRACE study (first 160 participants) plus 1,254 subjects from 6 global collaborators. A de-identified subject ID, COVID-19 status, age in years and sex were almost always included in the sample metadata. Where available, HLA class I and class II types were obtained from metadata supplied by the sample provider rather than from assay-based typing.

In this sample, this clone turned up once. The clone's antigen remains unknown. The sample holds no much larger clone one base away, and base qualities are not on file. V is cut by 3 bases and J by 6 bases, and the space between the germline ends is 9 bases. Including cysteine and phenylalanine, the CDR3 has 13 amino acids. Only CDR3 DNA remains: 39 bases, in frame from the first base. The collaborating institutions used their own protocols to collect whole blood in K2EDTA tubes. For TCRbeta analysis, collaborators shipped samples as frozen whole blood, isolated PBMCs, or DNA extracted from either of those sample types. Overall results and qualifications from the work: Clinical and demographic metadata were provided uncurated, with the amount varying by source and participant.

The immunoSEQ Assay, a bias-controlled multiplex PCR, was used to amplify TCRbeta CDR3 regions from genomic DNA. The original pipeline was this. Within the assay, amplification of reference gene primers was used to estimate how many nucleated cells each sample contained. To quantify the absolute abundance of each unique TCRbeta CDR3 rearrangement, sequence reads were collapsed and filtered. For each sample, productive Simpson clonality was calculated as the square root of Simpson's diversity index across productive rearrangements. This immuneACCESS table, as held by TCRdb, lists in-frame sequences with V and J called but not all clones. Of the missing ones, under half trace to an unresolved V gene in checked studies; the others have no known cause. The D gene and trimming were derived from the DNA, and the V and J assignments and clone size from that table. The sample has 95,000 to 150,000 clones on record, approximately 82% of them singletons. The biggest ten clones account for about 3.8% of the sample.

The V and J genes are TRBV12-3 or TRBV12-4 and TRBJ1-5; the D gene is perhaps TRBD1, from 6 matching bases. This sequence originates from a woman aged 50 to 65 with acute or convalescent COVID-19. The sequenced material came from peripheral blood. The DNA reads TGTGCCAGCAGTTTTCAGGGGCCTCAGCCCCAGCATTTT. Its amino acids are CASSFQGPQPQHF.